Following are 8 T cell receptor beta chains from one sample sequenced in a study of blood T cell repertoires in COVID-19. The method was immunoSEQ multiplex PCR; TCRdb's version includes in-frame clones alone and lacks a portion of them. Of approximately 93,000 clones detected, 75% to 85% appear once; the ten largest clones hold 9.8%. The sample was peripheral blood. The receptor set was obtained from a woman aged 80 or over with acute or convalescent COVID-19.

Many counts were recorded for this clone. The chain employs TRBV27 and TRBJ1-1; 7 nucleotides line up with TRBD1. Germline V gene lookup returns CDR1 MNHEY and CDR2 SMNVEV (reference sequence). This CDR3 comprises 13 residues. After removal of 5 bases from V and 4 bases from J, the junction contained 4 bases not matched to a gene. CDR3 nucleotides: TGTGCCAGCAGTACTACAGGGGCCACTGAAGCTTTCTTT. Translation: CASSTTGATEAFF.

This clone was seen a few times. The chain has TRBV7-9 and TRBJ2-5; D might be TRBD2 (7 bases). Trimming took 6 bases from V and 5 from J, leaving 25 bases between them. The CDR3 runs to 17 residues. Germline V gene data show CDR1 as SEHNR and CDR2 as FQNEAQ (reference sequence). CDR3 DNA sequence: TGTGCCAGCAGACGGGGTGATGGGGGCCGTAGCGGGGAGACCCAGTACTTC. Its translation: CASRRGDGGRSGETQYF.

The gene calls are TRBV19 and TRBJ1-1, with unresolved D. Trimming left V 10 bases short and J 5 bases short, with 14 bases between. The CDR3 runs to 12 residues. Germline CDR1 LNHDA, CDR2 SQIVND (reference sequence). For the CDR3, the DNA is TGTGCCACCGACCCCCGGGGAACTGAAGCTTTCTTT. The encoded protein is CATDPRGTEAFF.

The chain combines TRBV10-3 with TRBJ1-5, with TRBD1 as a possible D gene (5 bases). The CDR3 contains 15 residues. Germline V gene lookup returns CDR1 ENHRY and CDR2 SYGVKD. The V end was cut by 2 bases, the J end by 6 bases, with 14 bases between. The CDR3 nucleotides read TGTGCCATCAGTGAGGAGGGCCAGGGAGGTCAGCCCCAGCATTTT. Protein: CAISEEGQGGQPQHF.

The CDR3 protein is CASSQERDYGYTF. The DNA for the CDR3 is TGTGCCAGTAGCCAGGAGAGGGACTATGGCTACACCTTC. This chain links TRBV19 with TRBJ1-2; no definite D call. Germline assignment: CDR1 LNHDA and CDR2 SQIVND (reference sequence). V dropped 6 bases and J dropped 3 bases, with 11 bases sitting between them. The CDR3 has 13 residues.

The genes are TRBV7-9 and TRBJ1-1, with D perhaps matching TRBD1 (5 bases). The CDR3 spans 15 residues. Germline V lookup: CDR1 SEHNR, CDR2 FQNEAQ (reference sequence). V was shortened by 2 bases and J by 1 base, with 11 bases between the two germline ends. This CDR3 is CASSLYGGSNTEAFF. CDR3 nucleotide sequence: TGTGCCAGCAGCTTATACGGGGGGTCGAACACTGAAGCTTTCTTT.

V and J are TRBV5-5 and TRBJ2-2; D might be TRBD1 (5 bases). Germline CDR1 SGHKS, CDR2 YYEKEE (reference sequence). The length of the CDR3 is 14 residues. Between the trimmed V and J ends, which lost 0 bases and 6 bases, there was a span of 9 bases. CDR3 coding DNA: TGTGCCAGCAGCTTGGGGGGCACGGCCGGGGAGCTGTTTTTT. It yields the protein CASSLGGTAGELFF.

There are a few counts of this clone. CDR3 in amino acids: CASSSQGLNYGYTF. CDR3 DNA: TGCGCCAGCAGCTCTCAGGGGTTGAACTATGGCTACACCTTC. The chain recombines TRBV5-1 with TRBJ1-2; TRBD1 is a possible D gene (6 bases). Germline-derived CDR1 and CDR2 are SGHRS and YFSETQ. V was trimmed by 3 bases and J by 2 bases, leaving 11 bases between them. The CDR3 has 14 residues.